Listed below are T cell receptor beta chains from one sample, sequenced in a study of blood T cell repertoires in COVID-19. The table came from immunoSEQ multiplex PCR; TCRdb's copy has only in-frame clones and leaves some out. The profile shows 60,000 to 85,000 clones, approximately 83% of them singletons. Sequenced sample: peripheral blood. These receptors were obtained from a human donor in a cohort sampled during active COVID-19. The CDR3 runs from the conserved cysteine through the conserved F or W. Fields, in order: V gene, J gene, D gene, clone size, CDR3 DNA, CDR3 protein. A D gene is named only where the DNA matches it firmly. Some rows mark clone size as missing; the rest say once, few, many or name a class of expanded clone.

TRBV30	TRBJ2-7	TRBD2	-	TGTGCCTGGAAGGGACTAGCTGGCGAGCAGTACTTC	CAWKGLAGEQYF
TRBV7-2	TRBJ1-1	-	-	TGTGCCAGCAGCTTAGTGGGGGCCACTGAAGCTTTCTTT	CASSLVGATEAFF
TRBV7-6	TRBJ2-7	TRBD1	-	TGTGCCAGCAGCTTAGGGAGCGGACAGGGACCTATTACCTACGAGCAGTACTTC	CASSLGSGQGPITYEQYF
TRBV7-9	TRBJ2-7	-	-	TGTGCCAGCAGCTTCGGAGTACTGACGGGCTACGAGCAGTACTTC	CASSFGVLTGYEQYF
TRBV6-5	TRBJ1-5	TRBD1	-	TGTGCCAGCAGGCCGGGACAGGGAGGGATTTCGACCCAGCATTTT	CASRPGQGGISTQHF
TRBV6-5	TRBJ1-1	-	few	TGTGCCAGCGGACCGGGGGGCAAACCCACTGAAGCTTTCTTT	CASGPGGKPTEAFF
TRBV5-4	TRBJ2-3	-	-	TGTGCCAGCGGGACCGGGGGACTAGATACGCAGTATTTT	CASGTGGLDTQYF
TRBV4-3	TRBJ2-5	TRBD2	-	TGCGCCAGCAGCCAAGGACCGACAGCGGGGGTGGGGGAGACCCAGTACTTC	CASSQGPTAGVGETQYF
TRBV28	TRBJ2-3	-	-	TGTGCCAGCAGACCATCCCCAGGGCCGGCAGATACGCAGTATTTT	CASRPSPGPADTQYF
TRBV2	TRBJ2-7	-	-	TGTGCCAGCAGTGAAGGGACAGAAGATTTGGAGCAGTACTTC	CASSEGTEDLEQYF
TRBV6-1	TRBJ2-6	TRBD1	-	TGTGCCAGCAGTGACTGGGGACAGGCGTTCTCTGGGGCCAACGTCCTGACTTTC	CASSDWGQAFSGANVLTF
TRBV7-2	TRBJ2-1	TRBD2	-	TGTGCCAGCAGCTCCGGAGGGGTAGCGGGGGCCTCCTACAATGAGCAGTTCTTC	CASSSGGVAGASYNEQFF
TRBV4-3	TRBJ1-6	TRBD1	-	TGCGCCAGCAGCCAAAGGACAGGGGGACCACCCCTCCACTTT	CASSQRTGGPPLHF
TRBV18	TRBJ1-4	-	-	TGTGCCAGCTCACCAGGGCCTTTTCGTGAAAAACTGTTTTTT	CASSPGPFREKLFF
TRBV7-6	TRBJ1-1	TRBD1	-	TGTGCCAGCAGCTTAGGTCAGGGGGCGAACACTGAAGCTTTCTTT	CASSLGQGANTEAFF
TRBV6-4	TRBJ1-5	TRBD1	-	TGTGCCAGCAGTGAGCAGGGGGGAGATCAGCCCCAGCATTTT	CASSEQGGDQPQHF
TRBV7-6	TRBJ2-4	-	once	TGTGCCAGCAGTTTAGGGCCAGGACAGCAAAACATTCAGTACTTC	CASSLGPGQQNIQYF
TRBV7-2	TRBJ2-1	TRBD2	-	TGTGCCAGCAGCGAAACTAGCGTAACACACAATGAGCAGTTCTTC	CASSETSVTHNEQFF
TRBV18	TRBJ2-1	-	-	TGTGCCAGCTCACCAGGGCGATACAATGAGCAGTTCTTC	CASSPGRYNEQFF
TRBV3-1/TRBV3-2	TRBJ1-2	-	-	TGTGCCAGCAGCCAAGAAGCGCAGGGGCGGAACTATGGCTACACCTTC	CASSQEAQGRNYGYTF
TRBV5-8	TRBJ2-3	TRBD1	once	TGTGCCAGCAGCGACCCCGGGAAGGGGGCCGGAGATACGCAGTATTTT	CASSDPGKGAGDTQYF
TRBV6-5	TRBJ1-1	TRBD1	-	TGTGCCAGCAGTAGACAGGGCCCCATGGGCGCTTTCTTT	CASSRQGPMGAFF
TRBV5-8	TRBJ1-3	-	-	TGTGCCAGCAGCTTGTACATCTCTGGAAACACCATATATTTT	CASSLYISGNTIYF
TRBV5-6	TRBJ2-7	-	-	TGTGCCAGCAGCCCGGTGGTCGGGAGCGAGCAGTACTTC	CASSPVVGSEQYF
TRBV5-1	TRBJ2-2	TRBD1	-	TGCGCCAGCAGTTCCGGGACAGGAAACACCGGGGAGCTGTTTTTT	CASSSGTGNTGELFF
TRBV7-8	TRBJ1-2	-	-	TGTGCCAGCAGCCACACGGAGGGTTCACTCTATGGCTACACCTTC	CASSHTEGSLYGYTF
TRBV6-2/TRBV6-3	TRBJ2-2	TRBD1	-	TGTGCCAGCAGCCTTGGACAGGGCATCACCGGGGAGCTGTTTTTT	CASSLGQGITGELFF
TRBV24-1	TRBJ2-1	TRBD2	-	TGTGCCACCAGCGACTCGACTAGCGGGAATGAGCAGTTCTTC	CATSDSTSGNEQFF
TRBV7-9	TRBJ1-6	TRBD1	few	TGTGCCAGCAGAAGTCACAGGGGGCTAGATTCACCCCTCCACTTT	CASRSHRGLDSPLHF
TRBV5-1	TRBJ2-7	TRBD1	once	TGCGCCAGCAGCTTGGCCAACCGGGGACAGGGATCGGATGAGCAGTACTTC	CASSLANRGQGSDEQYF
TRBV5-1	TRBJ2-5	-	-	TGCGCCAGCAGCTTGGCCGAGCGCGGGGAGACCCAGTACTTC	CASSLAERGETQYF
TRBV3-1/TRBV3-2	TRBJ2-1	TRBD2	-	TGTGCCAGCAGCCGGGGACTAGCGGGGGGGCGGAGCTCCTACAATGAGCAGTTCTTC	CASSRGLAGGRSSYNEQFF
TRBV28	TRBJ2-7	TRBD2	-	TGTGCCAGCGGGTCTACGGGGGGGCCATCCTACGAGCAGTACTTC	CASGSTGGPSYEQYF
TRBV3-1/TRBV3-2	TRBJ2-7	-	-	TGTGCCAGCAGCCAAGTTGTGGGAGACGAGCAGTACTTC	CASSQVVGDEQYF
TRBV7-2	TRBJ1-4	TRBD1	-	TGTGCCAGTTCGGGACAGCTAATTGCAACTAATGAAAAACTGTTTTTT	CASSGQLIATNEKLFF
TRBV11-2	TRBJ2-7	-	few	TGTGCCAGCAGCTTACTCGTTAGCTCCTACGAGCAGTACTTC	CASSLLVSSYEQYF
TRBV3-1/TRBV3-2	TRBJ2-7	-	-	TGTGCCAGCAGCCAATTGACAGCTACCTACGAGCAGTACTTC	CASSQLTATYEQYF
TRBV28	TRBJ2-3	TRBD2	-	TGTGCCAGCAGCCCCGCCGGGACGGGGGGGTCGGATACGCAGTATTTT	CASSPAGTGGSDTQYF
TRBV4-2	TRBJ2-7	-	-	TGTGCCAGCAGCCAAGATCAGCACGGGACCTACGAGCAGTACTTC	CASSQDQHGTYEQYF
TRBV14	TRBJ1-6	TRBD1	-	TGTGCCAGCAGCCAAGTAGAGCGTGGACAGGGAATTTTCGATTCACCCCTCCACTTT	CASSQVERGQGIFDSPLHF
TRBV12-3/TRBV12-4	TRBJ2-1	-	-	TGTGCCAGCATGGCTAGCACCTACAATGAGCAGTTCTTC	CASMASTYNEQFF
TRBV3-1/TRBV3-2	TRBJ1-2	TRBD1	-	TGTGCCAGCAGCCAAGGGACAGGGTTCCCCCACTATGGCTACACCTTC	CASSQGTGFPHYGYTF
TRBV11-2	TRBJ1-2	TRBD1	-	TGTGCCAGCAGCTTAGCCCTGGACAGGGGAGGTGGCTACACCTTC	CASSLALDRGGGYTF
TRBV30	TRBJ2-5	TRBD2	few	TGTGCCTGCAGCGGGGGGTACCAAGAGACCCAGTACTTC	CACSGGYQETQYF